These T cell receptor beta chains were read from a single sample in a study of T-cell reconstitution after alpha-beta-depleted transplantation in children. TCRdb used MiXCR to reprocess the PCR reads, holding one entry per CDR3 protein. Among approximately 32,000 distinct CDR3 sequences listed, about 7% were seen once. Specimen: peripheral blood, collected 60 days after TCRalphabeta/CD19-depleted stem cell transplant. Receptor source: a child less than two years old who had a stem cell transplant for acute myeloid leukemia, so the T cells may come from the graft donor. CDR3s include the opening cysteine and the closing phenylalanine or tryptophan.

V	J	CDR3
TRBV5-1	TRBJ2-3	CASSLTSGGGTDTQYF
TRBV7-3	TRBJ2-1	CASSLAGTHSYNEQFF
TRBV7-9	TRBJ2-2	CASSLALARPNTGELFF
TRBV7-2	TRBJ2-7	CASSLKTGTGAYEQYF
TRBV28	TRBJ2-5	CATSPLRVTQYF
TRBV29-1	TRBJ2-4	CSVGVTSGKAKNIQYF
TRBV7-9	TRBJ2-4	CASSLAGSKVKNIQYF
TRBV9	TRBJ2-7	CASSSAANEQYF
TRBV30	TRBJ2-1	CALTYTGSTRVEQFF
TRBV19	TRBJ2-7	CASSMPRQEQYF
TRBV6-1	TRBJ2-4	CASSASYPDGLLAKNIQYF
TRBV7-8	TRBJ1-2	CASSLMGQGAAGYTF
TRBV7-8	TRBJ2-7	CASSNRQGMHEQYF
TRBV20-1	TRBJ2-7	CSARVGAEQYF
TRBV7-9	TRBJ2-7	CASSQSSEQYF
TRBV11-2	TRBJ2-5	CASSAGTSILQETQYF
TRBV27	TRBJ1-4	CASSLTPESRKLFF
TRBV28	TRBJ2-5	CASSLSLAGVGETQYF
TRBV7-9	TRBJ2-7	CAGTGPTSYEQYF
TRBV7-2	TRBJ2-7	CASSPDRFSYEQYF
TRBV11-2	TRBJ2-3	CASSRRFRDPHTDTQYF
TRBV7-6	TRBJ2-7	CASSLVSPLAGVYEQYF
TRBV2	TRBJ1-5	CASSPSPGINQPQHF
TRBV7-8	TRBJ2-4	CASSLRPGAKNIQYF
TRBV15	TRBJ1-2	CATSRFPGRREDGYTF
TRBV5-6	TRBJ2-3	CASSLATRGDTQYF
TRBV7-9	TRBJ2-7	CASSLDRDEQYF
TRBV5-5	TRBJ2-5	CASSLDRGQYF
TRBV7-2	TRBJ2-7	CASNPTGLISYEQYF
TRBV4-3	TRBJ1-5	CASSQDPWSNQPQHF
TRBV13	TRBJ2-5	CASSSDTETQYF
TRBV5-1	TRBJ2-7	CASGLPGRNEQYF
TRBV27	TRBJ2-3	CASSSYFPTDTQYF
TRBV11-2	TRBJ1-1	CASSLGSYTEAFF
TRBV20-1	TRBJ2-7	CSAPGTLNIYEQYF
TRBV7-9	TRBJ1-1	CASSLTPGVNTEAFF
TRBV4-3	TRBJ2-7	CASSQDPWTTLEQYF
TRBV5-6	TRBJ2-1	CASNQGPSSSYNEQFF
TRBV29-1	TRBJ1-5	CSVGAGNQPQHF
TRBV5-4	TRBJ2-3	CASSLAVGTTDTQYF